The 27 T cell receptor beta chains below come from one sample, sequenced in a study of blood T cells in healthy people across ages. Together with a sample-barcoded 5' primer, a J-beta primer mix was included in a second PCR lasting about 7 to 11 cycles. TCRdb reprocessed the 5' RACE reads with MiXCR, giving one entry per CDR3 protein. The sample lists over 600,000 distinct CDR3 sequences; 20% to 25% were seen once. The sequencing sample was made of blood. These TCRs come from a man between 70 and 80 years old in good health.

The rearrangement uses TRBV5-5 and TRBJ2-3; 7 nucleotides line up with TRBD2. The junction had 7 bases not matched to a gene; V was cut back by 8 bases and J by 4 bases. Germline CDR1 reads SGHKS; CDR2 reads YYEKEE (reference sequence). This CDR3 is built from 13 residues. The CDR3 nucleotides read TGTGCCAGTAGGAGGGACTACCCAGATACGCAGTATTTT. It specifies CASRRDYPDTQYF. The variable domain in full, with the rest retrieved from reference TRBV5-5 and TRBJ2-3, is DAGVTQSPTHLIKTRGQQVTLRCSPISGHKSVSWYQQVLGQGPQFIFQYYEKEERGRGNFPDRFSARQFPNYSSELNVNALLLGDSALYLCASRRDYPDTQYFGPGTRLTVL.

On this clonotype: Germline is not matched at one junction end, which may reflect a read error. CDR3 in DNA: TGTGCCAGCTTAGGGAACGCCGGGGAGTTGTTTTTT. It specifies CASLGNAGELFF. The rearrangement joins TRBV2 to TRBJ2-2; D may be TRBD2 (5 bases). Germline V lookup: CDR1 SNHLY, CDR2 FYNNEI. The CDR3 has 12 residues.

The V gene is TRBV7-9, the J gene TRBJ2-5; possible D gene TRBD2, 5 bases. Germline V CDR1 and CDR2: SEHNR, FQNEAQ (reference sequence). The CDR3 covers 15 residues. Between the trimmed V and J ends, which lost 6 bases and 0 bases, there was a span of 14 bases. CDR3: CASSRGFAYQETQYF. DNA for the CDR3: TGTGCCAGCAGTCGAGGGTTCGCGTACCAAGAGACCCAGTACTTC.

CDR3 region: CASSQDRTSGGEIVYEQFF. The DNA of the CDR3 is TGTGCCAGCAGCCAAGATAGGACTAGCGGAGGAGAGATAGTTTACGAGCAGTTCTTC. V is TRBV4-2 and J is TRBJ2-5; 10 nucleotides align to TRBD2. The assigned J gene may be wrong: the sequence end matches TRBJ2-1 better. The CDR3 has 19 residues. Germline-derived CDR1 and CDR2 are LGHNA and YNFKEQ.

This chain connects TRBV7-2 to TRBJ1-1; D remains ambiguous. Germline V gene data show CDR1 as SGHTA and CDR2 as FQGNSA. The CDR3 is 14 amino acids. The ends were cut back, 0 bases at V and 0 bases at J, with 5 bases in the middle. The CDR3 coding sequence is TGTGCCAGCAGCTTAGCGGCACTGAACACTGAAGCTTTCTTT. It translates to CASSLAALNTEAFF.

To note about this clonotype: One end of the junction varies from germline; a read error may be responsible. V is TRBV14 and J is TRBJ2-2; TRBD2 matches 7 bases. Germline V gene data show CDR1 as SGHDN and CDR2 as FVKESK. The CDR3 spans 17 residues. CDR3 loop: CASSQDPLAANTGGLFF. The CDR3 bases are TGTGCCAGCAGCCAAGATCCCCTAGCGGCGAACACCGGGGGGCTGTTTTTT.

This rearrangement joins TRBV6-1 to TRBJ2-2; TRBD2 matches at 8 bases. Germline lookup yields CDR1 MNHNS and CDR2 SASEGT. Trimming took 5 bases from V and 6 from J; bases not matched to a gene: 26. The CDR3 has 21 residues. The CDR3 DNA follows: TGTGCCAGCAGTCCCCGGAGGCCCCTGAGAGCGGGAGCCGTATTTGCCGGGGAGCTGTTTTTT. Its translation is CASSPRRPLRAGAVFAGELFF.

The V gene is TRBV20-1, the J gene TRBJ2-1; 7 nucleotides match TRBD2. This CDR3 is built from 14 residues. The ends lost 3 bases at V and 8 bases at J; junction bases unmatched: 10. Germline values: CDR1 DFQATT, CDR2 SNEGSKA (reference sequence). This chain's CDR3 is CSASPGAGVDEQFF. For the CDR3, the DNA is TGCAGTGCTAGCCCCGGGGCGGGAGTCGATGAGCAGTTCTTC.

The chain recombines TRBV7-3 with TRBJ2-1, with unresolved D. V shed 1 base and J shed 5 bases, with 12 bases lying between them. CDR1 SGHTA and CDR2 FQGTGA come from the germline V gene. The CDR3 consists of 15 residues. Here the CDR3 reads CASSLSLGSDNEQFF. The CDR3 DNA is TGTGCCAGCAGCTTAAGTTTAGGGTCCGACAATGAGCAGTTCTTC.

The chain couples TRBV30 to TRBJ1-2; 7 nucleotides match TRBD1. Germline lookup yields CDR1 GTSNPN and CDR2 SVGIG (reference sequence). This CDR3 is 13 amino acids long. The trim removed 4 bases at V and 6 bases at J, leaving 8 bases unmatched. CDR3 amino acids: CAWTSWRGHGYTF. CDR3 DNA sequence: TGTGCCTGGACCTCGTGGAGGGGGCATGGCTACACCTTC.

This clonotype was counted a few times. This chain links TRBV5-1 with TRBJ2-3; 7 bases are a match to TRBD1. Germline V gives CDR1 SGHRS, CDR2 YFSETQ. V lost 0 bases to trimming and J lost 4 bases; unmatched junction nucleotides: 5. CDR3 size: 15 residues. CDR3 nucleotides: TGCGCCAGCAGCTTGGCCCCGACAGGGCCAGATACGCAGTATTTT. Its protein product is CASSLAPTGPDTQYF.

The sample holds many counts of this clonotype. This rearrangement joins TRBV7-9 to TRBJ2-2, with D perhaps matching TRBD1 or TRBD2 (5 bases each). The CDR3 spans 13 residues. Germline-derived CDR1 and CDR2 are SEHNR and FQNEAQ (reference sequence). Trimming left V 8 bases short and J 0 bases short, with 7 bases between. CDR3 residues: CASRGPNTGELFF. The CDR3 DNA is TGTGCCAGCCGGGGACCGAACACCGGGGAGCTGTTTTTT.

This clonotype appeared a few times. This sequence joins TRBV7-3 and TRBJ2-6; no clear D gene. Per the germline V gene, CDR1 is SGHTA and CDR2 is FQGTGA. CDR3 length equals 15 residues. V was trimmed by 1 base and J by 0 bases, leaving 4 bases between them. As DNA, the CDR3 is TGTGCCAGCAGCTTAATTAGCTCTGGGGCCAACGTCCTGACTTTC. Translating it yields CASSLISSGANVLTF. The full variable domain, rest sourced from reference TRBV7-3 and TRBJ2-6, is GAGVSQTPSNKVTEKGKYVELRCDPISGHTALYWYRQSLGQGPEFLIYFQGTGAADDSGLPNDRFFAVRPEGSVSTLKIQRTERGDSAVYLCASSLISSGANVLTFGAGSRLTVL.

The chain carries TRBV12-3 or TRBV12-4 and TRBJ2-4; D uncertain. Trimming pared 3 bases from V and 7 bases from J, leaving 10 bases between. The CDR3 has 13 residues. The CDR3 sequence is CASSFLGNNIQYF. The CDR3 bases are TGTGCCAGCAGTTTTCTAGGAAATAACATTCAGTACTTC.

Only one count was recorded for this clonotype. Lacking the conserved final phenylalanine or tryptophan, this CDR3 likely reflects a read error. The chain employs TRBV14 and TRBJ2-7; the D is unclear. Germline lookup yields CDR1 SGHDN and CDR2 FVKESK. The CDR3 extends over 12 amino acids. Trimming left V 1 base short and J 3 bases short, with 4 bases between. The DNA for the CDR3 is TGTGCCAGCAGCCAAGGAAACTACGAGCAGTACCTC. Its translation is CASSQGNYEQYL.

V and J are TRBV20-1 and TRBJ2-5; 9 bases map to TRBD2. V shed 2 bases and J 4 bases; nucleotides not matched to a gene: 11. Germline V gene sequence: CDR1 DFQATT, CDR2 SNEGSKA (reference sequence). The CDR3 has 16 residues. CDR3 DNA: TGCAGTGCTAGAAATCCTCTAGCGGGAATTGGAGAGACCCAGTACTTC. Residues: CSARNPLAGIGETQYF.

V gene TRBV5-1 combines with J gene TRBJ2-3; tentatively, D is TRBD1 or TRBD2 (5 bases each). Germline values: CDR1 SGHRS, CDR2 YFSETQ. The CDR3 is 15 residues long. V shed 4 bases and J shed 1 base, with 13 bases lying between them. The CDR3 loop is CASSQAGTGTDTQYF. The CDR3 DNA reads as TGCGCCAGCAGCCAGGCCGGGACGGGCACAGATACGCAGTATTTT.

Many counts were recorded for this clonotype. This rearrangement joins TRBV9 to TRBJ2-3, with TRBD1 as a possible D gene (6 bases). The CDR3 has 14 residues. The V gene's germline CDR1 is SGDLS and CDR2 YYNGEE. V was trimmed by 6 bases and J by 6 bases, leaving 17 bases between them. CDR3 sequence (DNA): TGTGCCAGCACACGGGACACTTTTACGGATACGCAGTATTTT. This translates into CASTRDTFTDTQYF.

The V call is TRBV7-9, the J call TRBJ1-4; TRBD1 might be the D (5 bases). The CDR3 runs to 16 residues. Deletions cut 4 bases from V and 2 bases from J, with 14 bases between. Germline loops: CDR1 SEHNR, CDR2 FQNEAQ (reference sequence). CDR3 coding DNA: TGTGCCAGCAGCTCAGGACGGGGGAGTACTAATGAAAAACTGTTTTTT. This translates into CASSSGRGSTNEKLFF. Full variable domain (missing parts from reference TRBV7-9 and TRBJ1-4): DTGVSQNPRHKITKRGQNVTFRCDPISEHNRLYWYRQTLGQGPEFLTYFQNEAQLEKSRLLSDRFSAERPKGSFSTLEIQRTEQGDSAMYLCASSSGRGSTNEKLFFGSGTQLSVL.

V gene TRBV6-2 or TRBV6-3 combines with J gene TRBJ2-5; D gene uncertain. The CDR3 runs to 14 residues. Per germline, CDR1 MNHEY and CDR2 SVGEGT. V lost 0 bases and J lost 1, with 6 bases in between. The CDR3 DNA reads TGTGCCAGCAGTTACTCGCTCGCCCAAGAGACCCAGTACTTC. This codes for CASSYSLAQETQYF.

The CDR3: CATSVGANVLTF. The DNA of the CDR3 is TGTGCCACCAGTGTCGGGGCCAACGTCCTGACTTTC. The chain carries TRBV24-1 and TRBJ2-6; no clear D gene. Germline V gene lookup returns CDR1 KGHDR and CDR2 SFDVKD. Trimming took off 5 bases at V and 4 bases at J, with 2 bases between the two ends. The CDR3 runs to 12 residues.

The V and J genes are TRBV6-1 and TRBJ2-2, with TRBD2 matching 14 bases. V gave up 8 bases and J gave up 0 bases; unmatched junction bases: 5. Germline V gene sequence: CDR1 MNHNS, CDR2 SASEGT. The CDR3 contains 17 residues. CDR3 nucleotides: TGTGCCAGCCGACTAGCGGGAGGGTCCGCGAACACCGGGGAGCTGTTTTTT. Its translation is CASRLAGGSANTGELFF.

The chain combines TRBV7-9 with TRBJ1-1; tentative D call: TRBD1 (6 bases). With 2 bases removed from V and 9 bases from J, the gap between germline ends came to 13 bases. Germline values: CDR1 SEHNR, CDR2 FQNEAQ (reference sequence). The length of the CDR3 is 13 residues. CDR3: CASSLIGGPQAFF. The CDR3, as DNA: TGTGCCAGCAGCTTAATTGGGGGGCCGCAAGCTTTCTTT.

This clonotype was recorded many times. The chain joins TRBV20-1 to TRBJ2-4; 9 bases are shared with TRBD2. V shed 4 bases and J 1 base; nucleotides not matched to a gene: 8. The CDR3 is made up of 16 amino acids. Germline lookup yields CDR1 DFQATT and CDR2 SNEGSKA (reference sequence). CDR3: CSAIVAGAEAKNIQYF. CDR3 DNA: TGCAGTGCTATAGTAGCGGGAGCGGAGGCCAAAAACATTCAGTACTTC.

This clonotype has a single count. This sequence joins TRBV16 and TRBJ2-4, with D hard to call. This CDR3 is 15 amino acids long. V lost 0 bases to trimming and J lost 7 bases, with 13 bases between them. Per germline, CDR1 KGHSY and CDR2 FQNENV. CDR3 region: CASSQSETHWNIQYF. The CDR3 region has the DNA TGTGCCAGCAGCCAATCCGAGACCCATTGGAACATTCAGTACTTC. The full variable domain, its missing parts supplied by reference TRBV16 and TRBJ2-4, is GEEVAQTPKHLVRGEGQKAKLYCAPIKGHSYVFWYQQVLKNEFKFLISFQNENVFDETGMPKERFSAKCLPNSPCSLEIQATKLEDSAVYFCASSQSETHWNIQYFGAGTRLSVL.

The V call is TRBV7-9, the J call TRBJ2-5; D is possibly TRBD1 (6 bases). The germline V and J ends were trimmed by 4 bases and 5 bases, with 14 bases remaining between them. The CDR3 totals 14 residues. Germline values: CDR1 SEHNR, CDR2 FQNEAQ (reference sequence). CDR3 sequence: CASSSGAGHETQYF. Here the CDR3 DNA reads TGTGCCAGCAGCTCAGGGGCAGGCCACGAGACCCAGTACTTC.

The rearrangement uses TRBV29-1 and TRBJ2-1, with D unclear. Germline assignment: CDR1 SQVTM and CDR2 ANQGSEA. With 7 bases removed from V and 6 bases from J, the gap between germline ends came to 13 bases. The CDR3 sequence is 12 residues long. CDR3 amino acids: CSACLLPNEQFF. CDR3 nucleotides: TGCAGCGCCTGCCTCCTCCCCAATGAGCAGTTCTTC.